This T cell receptor (beta chain) was sequenced for a study of T cells after yellow fever vaccination. Background on the study: When fractions had low cell numbers, they were prepared with SMART-Seq v4 Ultra Low Input. Whole-study findings and limits: Peak timing came faster in the weaker secondary response, day 5 versus 15. A small share of clonotypes appeared in both CD4 and CD8 compartments.

This clonotype was detected many times. What it recognizes is unknown. Universal primer sites and UMIs were introduced during 5'RACE template-switching synthesis of TCR cDNA. TCRdb fed the 5' RACE reads into MiXCR, producing one record per CDR3 protein. The sample has over 150,000 distinct CDR3 sequences; approximately 6.2% are singletons. The CDR3 is made up of 15 amino acids. Germline trimming cut 5 bases from V and 2 bases from J; bases unmatched to any gene: 5. The V gene's germline CDR1 is SEHNR and CDR2 FQNEAQ (reference sequence). This specimen was CD4+ T cells sorted from PBMCs, taken on the day of the first yellow fever vaccination. This receptor was identified in a man between 18 and 35 years old who received the YFV17D yellow fever vaccine. The gene calls are TRBV7-9 and TRBJ2-2; 7 bases agree with TRBD1. The CDR3 sequence is CASSPDRRNTGELFF. Here the CDR3 DNA reads TGTGCCAGCAGCCCGGACAGGCGCAACACCGGGGAGCTGTTTTTT.